Presented here are 24 T cell receptor beta chains from one specimen sequenced in a study of T cell responses to AZD1222 COVID-19 vaccine. Produced via immunoSEQ multiplex PCR; TCRdb's table is partial and in-frame only. The sample has about 93,000 clones, 80% to 90% seen once; the top ten hold about 2.5%. Sequenced material: peripheral blood, taken 28 days after the second AZD1222 dose. The receptors originated from an adult who received the AZD1222 COVID-19 vaccine.

The count of this clone is one. The chain uses TRBV9 and TRBJ1-6; D gene uncertain. Germline assignment: CDR1 SGDLS and CDR2 YYNGEE. The CDR3 has 16 residues. Trimming left V 0 bases short and J 5 bases short, with 12 bases between. The CDR3 sequence is CASSVEPQYHNSPLHF. CDR3 DNA sequence: TGTGCCAGCAGCGTAGAGCCGCAATACCATAATTCACCCCTCCACTTT.

The chain has TRBV7-9 and TRBJ1-3; D remains unclear. The CDR3 contains 13 residues. Between the trimmed V and J ends, which lost 0 bases and 0 bases, there was a span of 0 bases. In germline, CDR1 is SEHNR, CDR2 FQNEAQ (reference sequence). For the CDR3, the DNA is TGTGCCAGCAGCTTAGCCTCTGGAAACACCATATATTTT. Its protein product is CASSLASGNTIYF.

The chain has TRBV29-1 and TRBJ1-1; D is unclear. This CDR3 has 14 residues. The germline V and J ends were trimmed by 3 bases and 2 bases, with 13 bases remaining between them. Germline V gives CDR1 SQVTM, CDR2 ANQGSEA. Written as DNA, the CDR3 is TGCAGCGTTGAGCCCCAGACTGCAAACACTGAAGCTTTCTTT. It translates to CSVEPQTANTEAFF.

The chain combines TRBV11-3 with TRBJ2-1; D gene uncertain. In germline, CDR1 is SGHNT, CDR2 YENEEA. The length of the CDR3 is 17 residues. V shed 0 bases and J shed 6 bases, with 18 bases lying between them. CDR3 loop: CASSLDQGLLAPNEQFF. The CDR3 DNA is TGTGCCAGCAGCTTAGATCAAGGCCTATTGGCCCCCAATGAGCAGTTCTTC.

The chain couples TRBV19 to TRBJ2-1, with 9 bases that match TRBD1. Germline CDR1 LNHDA, CDR2 SQIVND (reference sequence). There are 14 residues in the CDR3. V shed 6 bases, J shed 7 bases, and the junction held 7 bases outside the gene matches. DNA for the CDR3: TGTGCCAGTAGACAGGGACAGGGAAAAAATGAGCAGTTCTTC. Residues: CASRQGQGKNEQFF.

V gene TRBV18 combines with J gene TRBJ2-7; D not resolved. This CDR3 has 13 amino acids. Germline loops: CDR1 KGHSH, CDR2 LQKENI. Trimming pared 2 bases from V and 3 bases from J, leaving 8 bases between. This CDR3 reads CASSPGTDYEQYF. DNA of the CDR3: TGTGCCAGCTCACCAGGTACCGACTACGAGCAGTACTTC. Filled out from reference TRBV18 and TRBJ2-7, the complete variable domain reads NAGVMQNPRHLVRRRGQEARLRCSPMKGHSHVYWYRQLPEEGLKFMVYLQKENIIDESGMPKERFSAEFPKEGPSILRIQQVVRGDSAAYFCASSPGTDYEQYFGPGTRLTVT.

The chain recombines TRBV7-9 with TRBJ2-7; 10 bases match TRBD1. Germline trimming cut 5 bases from V and 6 bases from J; bases unmatched to any gene: 10. CDR3 length equals 15 residues. Germline assignment: CDR1 SEHNR and CDR2 FQNEAQ (reference sequence). The CDR3 region has the DNA TGTGCCAGCAGCGCGCCGGGACAGGGGTTTGTCGAGCAGTACTTC. Encoded protein: CASSAPGQGFVEQYF.

The gene calls are TRBV19 and TRBJ2-1; D possibly matches TRBD1 or TRBD2 (5 bases each). The CDR3 is 16 amino acids. Trimming removed 2 bases from V and 2 bases from J, with 13 bases in between. Germline V lookup: CDR1 LNHDA, CDR2 SQIVND (reference sequence). CDR3 protein: CASSIKRQGPYNEQFF. The DNA for the CDR3 is TGTGCCAGTAGTATAAAAAGGCAGGGACCCTACAATGAGCAGTTCTTC.

This chain connects TRBV3-1 (or the pseudogene TRBV3-2) to TRBJ2-1; 7 bases match TRBD1. V trimming: 4 bases; J trimming: 0 bases; junction bases outside the gene matches: 6. From germline, CDR1 is LGHDT and CDR2 YNNKEL (reference sequence). This CDR3 spans 16 amino acids. CDR3 residues: CASSPTGQVSYNEQFF. For the CDR3, the DNA is TGTGCCAGCAGCCCGACCGGACAGGTCTCCTACAATGAGCAGTTCTTC.

The chain combines TRBV12-3 or TRBV12-4 with TRBJ2-1, with D perhaps matching TRBD1 (6 bases). V gave up 6 bases and J gave up 6 bases, with 12 bases separating them. There are 13 residues in the CDR3. The CDR3 region is CASRLDSGNEQFF. The DNA of the CDR3 is TGTGCCAGCAGGCTGGACAGTGGCAATGAGCAGTTCTTC.

This sequence joins TRBV14 and TRBJ2-2; 16 bases map to TRBD2. J lost 5 bases, V lost 2 bases, and 5 bases had no gene match. CDR3 size: 18 residues. Germline V lookup: CDR1 SGHDN, CDR2 FVKESK. In DNA, the CDR3 is TGTGCCAGCAGCCAATTGGGACTAGCGGGAGGGCCGACCGGGGAGCTGTTTTTT. This gives the protein CASSQLGLAGGPTGELFF.

This chain connects TRBV6-5 to TRBJ2-3; D is unclear. Trimming took 0 bases from V and 2 from J, leaving 9 bases between them. This CDR3 contains 15 residues. CDR1 and CDR2 from the germline V gene are MNHEY and SVGAGI. CDR3 protein: CASSYSALDTDTQYF. CDR3 sequence (DNA): TGTGCCAGCAGTTACTCGGCACTCGACACAGATACGCAGTATTTT.

This clone was seen only once. The rearrangement uses TRBV30 and TRBJ1-1; 9 bases line up with TRBD1. The length of the CDR3 is 17 residues. Germline lookup yields CDR1 GTSNPN and CDR2 SVGIG (reference sequence). V shed 4 bases, J shed 4 bases, and the junction held 16 bases outside the gene matches. The CDR3 loop is CAWILGQGITPGTEAFF. CDR3 nucleotides: TGTGCCTGGATCTTAGGACAGGGGATAACACCGGGCACTGAAGCTTTCTTT.

The chain uses TRBV5-1 and TRBJ2-7; TRBD1 might be the D (6 bases). The germline CDR1 and CDR2 sequences are SGHRS and YFSETQ. V dropped 4 bases and J dropped 3 bases, with 14 bases sitting between them. CDR3 length equals 14 residues. CDR3: CASSQSRQDYEQYF. As DNA, the CDR3 is TGCGCCAGCAGCCAATCGAGACAGGACTACGAGCAGTACTTC. The variable domain in full, with the rest retrieved from reference TRBV5-1 and TRBJ2-7, is KAGVTQTPRYLIKTRGQQVTLSCSPISGHRSVSWYQQTPGQGLQFLFEYFSETQRNKGNFPGRFSGRQFSNSRSEMNVSTLELGDSALYLCASSQSRQDYEQYFGPGTRLTVT.

V and J are TRBV25-1 and TRBJ1-4; D possibly corresponds to TRBD1 (6 bases). The CDR3 runs to 13 residues. The germline V and J ends were trimmed by 6 bases and 3 bases, with 8 bases remaining between them. Germline CDR1 and CDR2: MGHDK and SYGVNS. In nucleotides, the CDR3 is TGTGCCAGCAGGGACAGCCCTAATGAAAAACTGTTTTTT. Translation: CASRDSPNEKLFF.

This rearrangement joins TRBV11-2 to TRBJ1-2; TRBD1 agrees at 8 bases. J was trimmed by 7 bases and V by 7 bases; bases with no gene match: 20. In germline, CDR1 is SGHAT, CDR2 FQNNGV. This CDR3 region has 17 residues. CDR3 sequence reads: CASNTNLGTGDRFGYTF. The CDR3 DNA is TGTGCCAGCAACACGAACCTGGGGACAGGCGATCGGTTTGGCTACACCTTC.

J is TRBJ1-1 and V is TRBV7-9, with 7 bases aligning to TRBD1. The CDR3 has 14 residues. Germline-derived CDR1 and CDR2 are SEHNR and FQNEAQ (reference sequence). V dropped 4 bases and J dropped 1; count of bases not matched to a gene: 3. The CDR3 reads CASSSGQTNTEAFF. The CDR3, as DNA: TGTGCCAGCAGCTCGGGACAGACGAACACTGAAGCTTTCTTT. Drawing the rest from reference TRBV7-9 and TRBJ1-1, the complete variable domain is DTGVSQNPRHKITKRGQNVTFRCDPISEHNRLYWYRQTLGQGPEFLTYFQNEAQLEKSRLLSDRFSAERPKGSFSTLEIQRTEQGDSAMYLCASSSGQTNTEAFFGQGTRLTVV.

The CDR3 DNA follows: TGTGCCAGCAGCCGAGGGGGAATTGAGAACACTGAAGCTTTCTTT. Residues: CASSRGGIENTEAFF. This chain connects TRBV3-1 (or the pseudogene TRBV3-2) to TRBJ1-1; a weak D match, TRBD1 (6 bases). This CDR3 comprises 15 residues. V was shortened by 4 bases and J by 1 base, with 13 bases between the two germline ends. Germline CDR1 LGHDT, CDR2 YNNKEL (reference sequence).

The V call is TRBV4-2, the J call TRBJ1-2; D remains ambiguous. Trimming took 0 bases from V and 4 from J, leaving 9 bases between them. Germline CDR1 and CDR2: LGHNA and YNFKEQ. This CDR3 has 14 residues. The CDR3 bases are TGTGCCAGCAGCCAAGATGTGGTTTTCTATGGCTACACCTTC. Translated: CASSQDVVFYGYTF.

The chain links TRBV19 to TRBJ1-2; TRBD1 aligns across 9 bases. Germline assignment: CDR1 LNHDA and CDR2 SQIVND (reference sequence). V dropped 3 bases and J dropped 4; count of bases not matched to a gene: 9. The CDR3 runs to 16 residues. The CDR3 loop is CASSIAFRDRAYGYTF. CDR3 DNA: TGTGCCAGTAGTATTGCTTTTCGGGACAGGGCCTATGGCTACACCTTC.

The V call is TRBV9, the J call TRBJ1-6; perhaps TRBD1 as D (5 bases). Trimming cost V 0 bases and J 1 base, with 5 bases left between them. Germline V gene data show CDR1 as SGDLS and CDR2 as YYNGEE. The CDR3 covers 15 residues. CDR3 in amino acids: CASSVGGSYNSPLHF. The CDR3 bases are TGTGCCAGCAGCGTAGGGGGGTCCTATAATTCACCCCTCCACTTT.

The J gene is TRBJ2-5, the V gene TRBV7-6; TRBD1 agrees at 10 bases. V gave up 5 bases and J gave up 5 bases; unmatched junction bases: 8. The CDR3 contains 15 residues. CDR1 and CDR2 (germline): SGHVS, FNYEAQ. The CDR3 region has the DNA TGTGCCAGCAGCCCCTTGGACAGGGGGTTTGAGACCCAGTACTTC. It yields the protein CASSPLDRGFETQYF.

The rearrangement links TRBV18 to TRBJ1-6; TRBD1 agrees at 9 bases. The CDR3 length is 17 residues. CDR1 is KGHSH, CDR2 LQKENI, per germline. With 1 base clipped from V and 7 bases from J, the junction kept 8 bases outside the gene matches. CDR3 region: CASSPRGTGLKNSPLHF. DNA for the CDR3: TGTGCCAGCTCACCACGGGGGACAGGGTTGAAGAATTCACCCCTCCACTTT.

The genes are TRBV19 and TRBJ1-2; 7 bases are shared with TRBD1. Germline V gene sequence: CDR1 LNHDA, CDR2 SQIVND (reference sequence). The CDR3 loop spans 13 amino acids. The V and J ends lost 5 bases and 6 bases, in that order; junction bases with no gene match: 6. Here the CDR3 DNA reads TGTGCCAGTAGTGCCGACAGGGTCGATGGCTACACCTTC. This gives the protein CASSADRVDGYTF. Looking up the rest from reference TRBV19 and TRBJ1-2 gives the full variable domain: DGGITQSPKYLFRKEGQNVTLSCEQNLNHDAMYWYRQDPGQGLRLIYYSQIVNDFQKGDIAEGYSVSREKKESFPLTVTSAQKNPTAFYLCASSADRVDGYTFGSGTRLTVV.